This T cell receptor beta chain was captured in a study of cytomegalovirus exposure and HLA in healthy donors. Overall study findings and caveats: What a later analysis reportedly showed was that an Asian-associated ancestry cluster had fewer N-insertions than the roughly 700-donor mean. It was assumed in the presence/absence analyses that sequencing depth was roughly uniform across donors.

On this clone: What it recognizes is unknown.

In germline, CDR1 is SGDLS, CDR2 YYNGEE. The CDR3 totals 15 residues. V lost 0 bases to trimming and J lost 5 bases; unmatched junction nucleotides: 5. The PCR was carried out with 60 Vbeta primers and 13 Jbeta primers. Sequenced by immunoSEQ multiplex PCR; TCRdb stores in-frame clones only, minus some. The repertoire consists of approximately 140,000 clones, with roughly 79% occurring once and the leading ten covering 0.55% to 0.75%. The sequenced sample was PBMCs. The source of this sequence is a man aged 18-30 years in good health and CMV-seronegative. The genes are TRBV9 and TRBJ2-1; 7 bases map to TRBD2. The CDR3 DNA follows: TGTGCCAGCAGCGTAGGTGGCGGGGGAAACAATGAGCAGTTCTTC. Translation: CASSVGGGGNNEQFF.